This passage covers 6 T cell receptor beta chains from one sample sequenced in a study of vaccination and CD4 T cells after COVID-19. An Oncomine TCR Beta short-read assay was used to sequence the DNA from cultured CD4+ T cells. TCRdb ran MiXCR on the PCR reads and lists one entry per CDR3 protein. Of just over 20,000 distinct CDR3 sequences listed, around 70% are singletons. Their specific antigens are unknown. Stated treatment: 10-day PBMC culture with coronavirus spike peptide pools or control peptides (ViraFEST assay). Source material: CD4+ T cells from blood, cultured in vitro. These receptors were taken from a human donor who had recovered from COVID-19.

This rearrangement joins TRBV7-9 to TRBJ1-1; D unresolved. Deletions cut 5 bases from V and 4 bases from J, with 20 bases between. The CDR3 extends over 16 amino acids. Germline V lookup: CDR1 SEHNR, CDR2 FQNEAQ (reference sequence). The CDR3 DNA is TGTGCCAGCAGCCTATCTCCCGGCCGCCGGGGCACTGAAGCTTTCTTT. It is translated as CASSLSPGRRGTEAFF. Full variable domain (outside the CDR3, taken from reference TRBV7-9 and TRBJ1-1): DTGVSQNPRHKITKRGQNVTFRCDPISEHNRLYWYRQTLGQGPEFLTYFQNEAQLEKSRLLSDRFSAERPKGSFSTLEIQRTEQGDSAMYLCASSLSPGRRGTEAFFGQGTRLTVV.

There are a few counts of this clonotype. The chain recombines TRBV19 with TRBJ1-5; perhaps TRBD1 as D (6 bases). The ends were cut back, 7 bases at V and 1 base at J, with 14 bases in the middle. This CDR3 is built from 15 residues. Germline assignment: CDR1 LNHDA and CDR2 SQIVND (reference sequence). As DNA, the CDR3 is TGTGCCAGTAAGGGGGGAATTAGGAGCAATCAGCCCCAGCATTTT. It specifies CASKGGIRSNQPQHF.

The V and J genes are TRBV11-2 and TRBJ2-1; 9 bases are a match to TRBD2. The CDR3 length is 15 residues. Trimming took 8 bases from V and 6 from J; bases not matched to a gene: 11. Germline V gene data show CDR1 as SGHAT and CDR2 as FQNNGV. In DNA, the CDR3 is TGTGCCAGCCGCACGAAAGCGGGAGGAATCAATGAGCAGTTCTTC. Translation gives CASRTKAGGINEQFF.

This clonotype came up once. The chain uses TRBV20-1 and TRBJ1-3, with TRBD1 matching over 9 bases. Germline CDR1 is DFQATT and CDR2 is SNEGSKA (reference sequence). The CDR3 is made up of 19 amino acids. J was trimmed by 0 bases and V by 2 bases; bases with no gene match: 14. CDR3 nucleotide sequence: TGCAGTGCTAGAAGGGGGACAGGGAAAAGACTTTTCTCTGGAAACACCATATATTTT. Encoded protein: CSARRGTGKRLFSGNTIYF.

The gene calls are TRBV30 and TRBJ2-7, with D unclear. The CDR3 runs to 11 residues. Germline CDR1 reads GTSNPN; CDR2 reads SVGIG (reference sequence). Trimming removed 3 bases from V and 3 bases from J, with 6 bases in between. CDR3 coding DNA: TGTGCCTGGAGGGGCGGCTACGAGCAGTACTTC. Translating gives CAWRGGYEQYF.

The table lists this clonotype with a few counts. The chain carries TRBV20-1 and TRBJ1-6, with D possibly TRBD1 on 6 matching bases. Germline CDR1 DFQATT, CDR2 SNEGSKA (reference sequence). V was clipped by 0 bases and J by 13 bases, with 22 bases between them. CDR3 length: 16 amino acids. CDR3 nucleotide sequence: TGCAGTGCTAGAGATAATACGAGACAGGCCCTTGTCCCCCTCCACTTT. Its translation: CSARDNTRQALVPLHF.